Sequencing of this T cell receptor (beta chain) was carried out in a study of blood T cell repertoires in COVID-19. In the study overall: Material from acute and convalescent COVID-19 was sourced from the United States, Italy and Spain.

Generated by immunoSEQ multiplex PCR, the TCRdb table keeps only in-frame clones and is missing some. This table holds 230,000 or so clones, 88% found once. Germline-derived CDR1 and CDR2 are MDHEN and SYDVKM. Trimming took 1 base from V and 7 from J, leaving 14 bases between them. There are 14 residues in the CDR3. V is TRBV28 and J is TRBJ2-7; D uncertain. The sequenced sample was PBMCs or T cells enriched from blood (not recorded which). This sequence was found in a woman in her twenties or thirties who had recovered from COVID-19. The DNA of the CDR3 is TGTGCCAGCAGTTTATCTGGTGGCGGTTCTGAGCAGTACTTC. Translation: CASSLSGGGSEQYF.